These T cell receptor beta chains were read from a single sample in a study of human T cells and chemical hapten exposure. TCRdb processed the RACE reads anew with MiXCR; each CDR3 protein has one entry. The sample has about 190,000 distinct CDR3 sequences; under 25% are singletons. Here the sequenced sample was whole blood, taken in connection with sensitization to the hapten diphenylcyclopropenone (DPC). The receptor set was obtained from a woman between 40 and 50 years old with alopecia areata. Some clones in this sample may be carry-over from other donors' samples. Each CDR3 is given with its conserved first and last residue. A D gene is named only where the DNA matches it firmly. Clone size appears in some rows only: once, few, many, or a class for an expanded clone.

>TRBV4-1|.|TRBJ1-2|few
TGCGCCAGCAGCCGACAACAAGTTAGTGAGGGTCTCACCTTC
CASSRQQVSEGLTF
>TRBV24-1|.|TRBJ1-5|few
TGTGCCACCAGTGATCCTTGGGAGGGGATGGAGCCCCAGCATTTT
CATSDPWEGMEPQHF
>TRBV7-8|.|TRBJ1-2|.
TGTGCCAGCAGCTTAGTACTCTATGGCTACACCTTC
CASSLVLYGYTF
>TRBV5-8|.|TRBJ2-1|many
TGTGCCGGTTTGTCTTACAATGAGCAGTTCTTC
CAGLSYNEQFF
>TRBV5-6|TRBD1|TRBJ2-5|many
TGTGCCAGCAGCTGGGGACAGGGACGAGAGACCCAGTACTTC
CASSWGQGRETQYF
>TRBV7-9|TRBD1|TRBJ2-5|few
TGTGCCAGCAGCTGGACAGGACCCGAAGAGACCCAGTACTTC
CASSWTGPEETQYF
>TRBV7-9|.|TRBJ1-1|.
TGTGCCAGCAGCTTTGATAGGCGCACTGAAGCTTTCTTT
CASSFDRRTEAFF
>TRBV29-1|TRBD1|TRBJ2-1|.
TGCAGCGCCGTAATACAGGGGATGGATGAGCAGTTCTTC
CSAVIQGMDEQFF
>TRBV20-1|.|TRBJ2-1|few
TGCAGTGCCAGACTGGGAAGCTCCTACAATGAGCAGTTCTTC
CSARLGSSYNEQFF
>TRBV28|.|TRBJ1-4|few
TGTGCCAGCAGTTCCCCTCGGGGTATCAATGAAAAACTGTTTTTT
CASSSPRGINEKLFF
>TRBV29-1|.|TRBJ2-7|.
TGCAGCGTTCTCTTGAGAGTCCCAACCTACGAGCAGTACTTC
CSVLLRVPTYEQYF
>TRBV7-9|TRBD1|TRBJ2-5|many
TGTGCCAGCAGTCCCACCCCCCAGGGGGCGCATGAGACCCAGTACTTC
CASSPTPQGAHETQYF
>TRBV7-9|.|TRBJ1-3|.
TGTGCCAGCAGCCCCACGGGGTCTGGAAACACCATATATTTT
CASSPTGSGNTIYF
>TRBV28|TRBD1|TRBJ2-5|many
TGTGCCATCGTGACAGGGGGCGCGGTGAAAGAGACCCAGTACTTC
CAIVTGGAVKETQYF
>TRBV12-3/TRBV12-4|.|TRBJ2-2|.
TGTGCCAGCACGGGACAAAACACCGGGGAGCTGTTTTTT
CASTGQNTGELFF
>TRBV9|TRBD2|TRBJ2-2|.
TGTGCCAGCAGCGTAGCTGATAGCGGGAGGGCTCAAACCGGGGAGCTGTTTTTT
CASSVADSGRAQTGELFF
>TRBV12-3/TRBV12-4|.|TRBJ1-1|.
TGTGCCAGCAGTTCAAGAGTTTGGGCCACTGAAGCTTTCTTT
CASSSRVWATEAFF
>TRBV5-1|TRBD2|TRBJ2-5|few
TGCGCCAGCAGCCACCAGCCGGGACTAGCGGAAGAGACCCAGTACTTC
CASSHQPGLAEETQYF
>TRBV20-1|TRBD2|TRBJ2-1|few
TGCAGTGCGGGGGGACTAGCGGGAGTCTATGAGCAGTTCTTC
CSAGGLAGVYEQFF
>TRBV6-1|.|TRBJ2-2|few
TGTGCCAGCAGCCCGACTAGGCCCGGGGAGCTGTTTTTT
CASSPTRPGELFF
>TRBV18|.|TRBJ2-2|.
TGTGCCAGCTCAACTGGGACCGCTGCGAACACCGGGGAGCTGTTTTTT
CASSTGTAANTGELFF
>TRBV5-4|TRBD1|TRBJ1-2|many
TGTGCCAGCAGCTTGGAGGGGGCTCGAGGCTACACCTTC
CASSLEGARGYTF
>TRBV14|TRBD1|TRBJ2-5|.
TGTGCCAGCAGCCCCGGACAGGGCTACCAAGAGACCCAGTACTTC
CASSPGQGYQETQYF
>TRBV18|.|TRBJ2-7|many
TGTGCCAGCTCACCACGGGACAACTACGAGCAGTACTTC
CASSPRDNYEQYF
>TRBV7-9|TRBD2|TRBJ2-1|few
TGTGCCAGCAGCTTAGGGGTAGCGGGAGAGGGTGAGCAGTTCTTC
CASSLGVAGEGEQFF
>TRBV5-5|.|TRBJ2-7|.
TGTGCCAGCAGCTTGGCCTGGGGTCACCACGAGCAGTACTTC
CASSLAWGHHEQYF
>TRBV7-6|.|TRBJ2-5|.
TGTGCCAGCAGCTTATACTCGGAGGAGACCCAGTACTTC
CASSLYSEETQYF
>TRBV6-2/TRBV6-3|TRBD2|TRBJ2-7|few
TGTGCCAGCAGACCCAGCGGGGGAGGGGGCGAGCAGTACTTC
CASRPSGGGGEQYF